This T cell receptor beta chain emerged from a study of technical replicates of blood from several donors (dated by TCRdb to 2017 to 2019). The library came from the immunoSEQ multiplex PCR assay. Imported from immuneACCESS, the table was reduced by TCRdb to in-frame sequences with V and J called. These copies leave out some clones; in studies compared against another copy, an unresolved V gene accounts for under half, and the cause of the remainder is not known. This sample lists 55,000 to 75,000 clones; around 86% were detected once. Of the sample, about 5.5% is held by the ten largest clones. Regarding this clone: Which antigen it targets is not known. No qualities accompany the bases; no much larger clone lies one base away.

The germline V gene supplies CDR1 MNHNS and CDR2 SASEGT. Counted from cysteine to phenylalanine, this CDR3 has 15 amino acids. The retained sequence is limited to the CDR3, 45 bases, with the frame set at the first base. The germline V end is reduced by 0 bases and the J end by 8 bases; junction bases left unmatched: 7. The sequenced sample consisted of PBMCs. The receptor was isolated from a human donor in good health. Some clones in this sample may be carry-over from other donors' samples. Recombination joined TRBV6-1 with TRBJ1-2; a stretch of 9 junction bases matches TRBD1. CDR3 sequence: CASSEAGTGIRGYTF. Here is the DNA: TGTGCCAGCAGTGAAGCCGGGACAGGGATACGGGGCTACACCTTC.